This T cell receptor (beta chain) was captured in a study of blood T cell repertoires in COVID-19. Sequencing was performed with immunoSEQ multiplex PCR; in TCRdb, only in-frame clones are kept and a portion is missing. Of about 160,000 clones listed, approximately 85% are singletons. The CDR3 extends over 17 amino acids. Trimming removed 1 base at V and 2 bases at J, with 17 bases between. CDR1 LGHNA and CDR2 YSLEER come from the germline V gene. Sequenced input: peripheral blood. V usage is TRBV4-3 and J usage is TRBJ1-2; D may be TRBD1 (6 bases). The clonotype comes from a man older than 75 with COVID-19, enrolled during active disease. The CDR3 bases are TGCGCCAGCAGCCAAGGCCTGGGGGGGGCGTTAAACTATGGCTACACCTTC. It specifies CASSQGLGGALNYGYTF.